A single TCR beta chain is shown here with its context. What it binds is unknown. In the same sample, other DNA sequences code for this CDR3. The data derive from a study of shared clonotypes between healthy human individuals. The donor cohort consisted entirely of Caucasian adults residing in Nashville, Tennessee. Overall study findings and caveats: Blood was the sole source, and tissue repertoires probably differ.

Samples underwent the assay at deep level. Across several immunoSEQ plates, the genomic DNA of each subset was split evenly. Assay used: immunoSEQ multiplex PCR; TCRdb lists only in-frame clones, some missing. In the table there are about 1 million clones, approximately 76% of which are singletons. This CDR3 comprises 15 residues. Germline V gives CDR1 SGHVS, CDR2 FNYEAQ. Trimming removed 3 bases from V and 8 bases from J; junction bases left unmatched: 9. What was sequenced was memory CD4+ T cells sorted from blood. The subset here: CD45RA-negative fraction. This TCR came from a man between 18 and 29 years old in good health. The chain carries TRBV7-6 and TRBJ1-4, with 7 bases aligning to TRBD1. CDR3 region: CASSFRPGGNEKLFF. CDR3 nucleotides: TGTGCCAGCAGCTTTAGGCCAGGGGGGAACGAAAAACTGTTTTTT.